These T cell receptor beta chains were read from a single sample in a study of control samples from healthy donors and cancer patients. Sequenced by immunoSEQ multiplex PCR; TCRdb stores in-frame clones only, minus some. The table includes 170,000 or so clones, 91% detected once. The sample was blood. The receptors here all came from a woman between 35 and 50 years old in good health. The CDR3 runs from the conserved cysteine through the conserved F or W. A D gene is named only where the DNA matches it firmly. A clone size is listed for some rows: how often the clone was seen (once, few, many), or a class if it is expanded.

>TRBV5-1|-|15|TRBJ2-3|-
TGCGCCAGCAGCTTGGTTGCCTTAGCGAGGGATACGCAGTATTTT
CASSLVALARDTQYF
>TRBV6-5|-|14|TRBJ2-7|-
TGTGCCAGCAGCCGGAAGCCTAGCTTCGGCGAGCAGTACTTC
CASSRKPSFGEQYF
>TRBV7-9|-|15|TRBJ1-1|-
TGTGCCAGCAGCTTAGTAATTCCCGGGGCTCCCGAAGCTTTCTTT
CASSLVIPGAPEAFF
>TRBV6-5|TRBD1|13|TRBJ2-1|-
TGTGCCAGCAGACAGGGGGCCGTCAATGAGCAGTTCTTC
CASRQGAVNEQFF
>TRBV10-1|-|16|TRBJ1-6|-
TGCGCCAGCAGCATCCCGGGATTAACTTTCGGTTCACCCCTCCACTTT
CASSIPGLTFGSPLHF
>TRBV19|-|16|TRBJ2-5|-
TGTGCCAGTAGTCCAGGACAGGGACTAAAGGTGGAGACCCAGTACTTC
CASSPGQGLKVETQYF
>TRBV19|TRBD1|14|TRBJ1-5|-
TGTGCCAGTAGTATCACAGGGGATAATCAGCCCCAGCATTTT
CASSITGDNQPQHF
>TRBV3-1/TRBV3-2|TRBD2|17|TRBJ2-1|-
TGTGCCAGCAGCCAGGGGAGGGGAGCGGGGCCCTACAATGAGCAGTTCTTC
CASSQGRGAGPYNEQFF
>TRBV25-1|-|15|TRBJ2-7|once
TGTGCCAGCAGTGTCGGGACGGACAGCTCCTACGAGCAGTACTTC
CASSVGTDSSYEQYF
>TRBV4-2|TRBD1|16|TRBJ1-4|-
TGTGCCAGCAGCCGAGGATCAGGGGGCCTGGATGAAAAACTGTTTTTT
CASSRGSGGLDEKLFF
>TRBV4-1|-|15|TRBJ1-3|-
TGCGCCAGCAGCCAAGATGCGAGGTTACCAAACACCATATATTTT
CASSQDARLPNTIYF